The 7 T cell receptor beta chains below all came from one sample that was sequenced in a study of CD8 T cells in ankylosing spondylitis. Broader study findings: Several highly homologous variants formed a TCR beta motif that appeared characteristic of ankylosing spondylitis blood.

Antigens for these TCRs are unknown. TCRdb reanalysed the 5' RACE reads using MiXCR and keeps one entry per CDR3 protein. The sample contains almost 400,000 distinct CDR3 sequences, 20% to 25% of which appear only once. The sample consisted of blood, either unsorted or a sorted T cell fraction (not recorded which). The source of these receptors is a male donor with ankylosing spondylitis.

V is TRBV28 and J is TRBJ2-1, with 8 positions matching TRBD2. This CDR3 is built from 17 residues. Germline V CDR1 and CDR2: MDHEN, SYDVKM. V was clipped by 8 bases and J by 0 bases; unmatched bases: 12. The CDR3 nucleotides read TGTGCCAGCCAAAATCGAGCGGGGGAAAGCTCCTACAATGAGCAGTTCTTC. Its translation is CASQNRAGESSYNEQFF.

V gene TRBV7-8 combines with J gene TRBJ2-1; 8 bases agree with TRBD2. The trim removed 3 bases at V and 3 bases at J, leaving 1 base unmatched. The germline CDR1 and CDR2 sequences are SGHVS and FQNEAQ. This CDR3 has 14 amino acids. The CDR3, as DNA: TGTGCCAGCAGCTTCGGGACTAGCTACAATGAGCAGTTCTTC. This encodes CASSFGTSYNEQFF.

V is TRBV20-1 and J is TRBJ2-7; the D is unclear. Germline CDR1 DFQATT, CDR2 SNEGSKA (reference sequence). V was cut by 5 bases and J by 5 bases, with 16 bases left in between. The CDR3 is made up of 13 amino acids. CDR3 residues: CSAPRQVPDEQYF. As DNA, the CDR3 is TGCAGTGCTCCGAGGCAGGTTCCGGACGAGCAGTACTTC.

This clonotype showed up many times. This chain links TRBV4-2 with TRBJ2-1; a weak D match, TRBD2 (5 bases). V lost 0 bases to trimming and J lost 0 bases, with 12 bases between them. Germline V gene data show CDR1 as LGHNA and CDR2 as YNFKEQ. This CDR3 comprises 17 residues. The DNA of the CDR3 is TGTGCCAGCAGCCAAGATTCGGGTGGGAGCTCCTACAATGAGCAGTTCTTC. This codes for CASSQDSGGSSYNEQFF.

In this sample, this clonotype turned up a few times. The chain carries TRBV12-3 or TRBV12-4 and TRBJ2-1, with TRBD2 matching over 7 bases. This CDR3 comprises 16 residues. V was pared by 7 bases and J by 6 bases, with 15 bases of the junction left unmatched. This CDR3 is CASTQARAKRGNEQFF. CDR3 coding DNA: TGTGCCAGCACCCAGGCGAGGGCCAAGCGGGGCAATGAGCAGTTCTTC.

This clonotype was picked up a small number of times. The J gene is TRBJ2-1, the V gene TRBV5-1; 10 nucleotides match TRBD2. The J segment lost 9 bases and the V segment lost 0 bases, leaving 9 bases of the junction unmatched. The CDR3 length is 16 residues. CDR1 is SGHRS, CDR2 YFSETQ, per germline. Written as DNA, the CDR3 is TGCGCCAGCAGCTTGGCCACGCTAGCGGGAGCCGGTGAGCAGTTCTTC. As protein: CASSLATLAGAGEQFF.

This sequence joins TRBV6-1 and TRBJ1-4, with TRBD1 matching over 10 bases. The CDR3 spans 14 residues. Trimming took 6 bases from V and 8 from J; bases not matched to a gene: 6. Germline loops: CDR1 MNHNS, CDR2 SASEGT. CDR3 residues: CASSSTGGLEKLFF. In nucleotides, the CDR3 is TGTGCCAGCAGCTCGACAGGGGGCCTCGAAAAACTGTTTTTT.